This T cell receptor beta chain was recovered during a study of response to subunit inactivated influenza vaccine. Study results and limitations: Authors suggested that a seasonal influenza vaccination recruits few new T cells each time.

Details on this clonotype: The antigen remains undetermined. Its ends do not fully match the called genes, so a read error is possible.

MiXCR was run by TCRdb on the RT-PCR reads, yielding one entry per CDR3 protein. The table lists 500,000 or so distinct CDR3 sequences, 11% of them singletons. In germline, CDR1 is SGHTA, CDR2 FQGTGA. The CDR3 length is 16 residues. The specimen comprised PBMCs from blood, sampled about 40 days after vaccination. This receptor was identified in a man between 45 and 60 years old who received an inactivated influenza vaccine. V usage is TRBV7-3 and J usage is TRBJ2-1, with D possibly matching TRBD2 (6 bases). CDR3 bases: TGTACCAGCAGCTTAAAATTTCGGGGGTCCCACAATGAGCAGTTCTTC. Protein: CTSSLKFRGSHNEQFF. Full variable domain (outside the CDR3, taken from reference TRBV7-3 and TRBJ2-1): GAGVSQTPSNKVTEKGKYVELRCDPISGHTALYWYRQSLGQGPEFLIYFQGTGAADDSGLPNDRFFAVRPEGSVSTLKIQRTERGDSAVYLCTSSLKFRGSHNEQFFGPGTRLTVL.